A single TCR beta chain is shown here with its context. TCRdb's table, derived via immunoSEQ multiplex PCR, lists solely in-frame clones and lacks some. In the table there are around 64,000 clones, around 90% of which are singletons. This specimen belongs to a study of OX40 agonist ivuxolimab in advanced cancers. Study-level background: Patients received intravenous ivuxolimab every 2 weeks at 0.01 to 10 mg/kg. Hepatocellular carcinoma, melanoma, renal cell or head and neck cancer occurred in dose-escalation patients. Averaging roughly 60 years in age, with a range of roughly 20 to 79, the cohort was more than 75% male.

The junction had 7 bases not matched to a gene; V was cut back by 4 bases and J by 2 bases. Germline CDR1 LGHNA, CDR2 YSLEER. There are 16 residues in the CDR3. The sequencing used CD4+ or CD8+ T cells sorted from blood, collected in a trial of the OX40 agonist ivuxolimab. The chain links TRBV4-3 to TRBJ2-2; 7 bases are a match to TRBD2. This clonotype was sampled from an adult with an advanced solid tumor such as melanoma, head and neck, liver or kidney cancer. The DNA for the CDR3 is TGCGCCAGCAGCCCCGGACTAGGAGGAAACACCGGGGAGCTGTTTTTT. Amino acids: CASSPGLGGNTGELFF.